The present TCR beta chain was sequenced within a study of blood T cell repertoires in COVID-19. Background on the study: Specimens from acute and convalescent COVID-19 originated in the United States, Italy and Spain. Sources were T cells, B-cell-depleted T cells, or PBMCs; the material itself was cDNA or gDNA.

This clone was picked up many times. A junction boundary mismatches the germline segment, possibly from a read error. The CDR3 contains 11 residues. Germline CDR1 GTSNPN, CDR2 SVGIG (reference sequence). Original handling: Reference gene primer amplification yielded estimated nucleated cell counts. Here immunoSEQ multiplex PCR was the method, and the copy in TCRdb shows in-frame clones only, minus some. The V and J calls and clone size come from that table; D and trimming were worked out from the DNA. The profile shows around 98,000 clones, about four fifths of them singletons. Sequencing input: peripheral blood. The gene calls are TRBV30 and TRBJ1-3, with D uncertain. The sequence came from a man aged 65 to 85 with acute or convalescent COVID-19. As DNA, the CDR3 is TGTGCCTGGAGTTCACCTACTCTTATCTTTTTT. This sequence encodes CAWSSPTLIFF.